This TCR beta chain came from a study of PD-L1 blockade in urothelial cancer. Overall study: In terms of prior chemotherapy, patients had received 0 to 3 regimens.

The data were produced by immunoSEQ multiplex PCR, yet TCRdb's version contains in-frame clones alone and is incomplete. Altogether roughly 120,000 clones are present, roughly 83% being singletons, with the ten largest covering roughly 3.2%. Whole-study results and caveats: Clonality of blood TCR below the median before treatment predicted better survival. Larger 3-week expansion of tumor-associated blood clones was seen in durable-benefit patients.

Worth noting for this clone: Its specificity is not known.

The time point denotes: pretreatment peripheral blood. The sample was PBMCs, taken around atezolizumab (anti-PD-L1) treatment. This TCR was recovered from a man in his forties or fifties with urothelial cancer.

This CDR3 is CASSFPGQHNEQFF. The CDR3 DNA sequence: TGTGCCAGCAGTTTCCCGGGACAGCACAATGAGCAGTTCTTC. V and J are TRBV6-5 and TRBJ2-1, with TRBD1 identical over 7 bases. CDR3 length: 14 residues. V shed 4 bases and J 5 bases; nucleotides not matched to a gene: 5. Germline CDR1 and CDR2: MNHEY and SVGAGI.